The 25 T cell receptor beta chains in this list originate from one sample, sequenced in a study of shared clonotypes between healthy human individuals. As defined, naive CD8 cells were CD45RO-negative and positively selected for CCR7, with terminally differentiated effector memory CD45RA+ cells excluded. This table comes from immunoSEQ multiplex PCR, and its TCRdb copy is limited to in-frame clones, with some not included. The sample lists about 680,000 clones, approximately 90% occurring once. The sequenced sample was naive CD8+ T cells sorted from blood. These receptors originate from a man aged 30-40 years in good health.

The chain is built from TRBV27 and TRBJ2-7; TRBD2 aligns across 16 bases. Germline loops: CDR1 MNHEY, CDR2 SMNVEV (reference sequence). This CDR3 spans 14 amino acids. V shed 10 bases and J 2 bases; nucleotides not matched to a gene: 2. This CDR3 reads CATGLAGGPYEQYF. The CDR3 DNA is TGTGCCACGGGACTAGCGGGAGGGCCCTACGAGCAGTACTTC.

The chain links TRBV28 to TRBJ2-1; 8 nucleotides align to TRBD2. The trim removed 6 bases at V and 2 bases at J, leaving 6 bases unmatched. Per the germline V gene, CDR1 is MDHEN and CDR2 is SYDVKM. This CDR3 region has 15 residues. The CDR3 nucleotides read TGTGCCAGCAGAAGCCTACTAGCGGCCTACAATGAGCAGTTCTTC. Its translation is CASRSLLAAYNEQFF.

The genes are TRBV6-4 and TRBJ2-1, with TRBD2 as a possible D gene (6 bases). Looked up from germline, CDR1 is MRHNA and CDR2 is SNTAGT. The length of the CDR3 is 16 residues. Trimming took 0 bases from V and 0 from J, leaving 9 bases between them. This CDR3 is CASSDSYGSSYNEQFF. The CDR3 nucleotides read TGTGCCAGCAGTGACTCTTACGGGAGCTCCTACAATGAGCAGTTCTTC.

With respect to this clone: The sample has other DNA sequences that encode this CDR3 too. The V and J genes are TRBV6-6 and TRBJ1-5; D remains ambiguous. The CDR3 loop spans 11 amino acids. Trimming pared 4 bases from V and 7 bases from J, leaving 5 bases between. The germline CDR1 and CDR2 sequences are MNHNY and SVGAGI (reference sequence). The CDR3 DNA follows: TGTGCCAGCAGTTTGGGACAGCCCCAGCATTTT. It yields the protein CASSLGQPQHF.

J is TRBJ2-7 and V is TRBV28, with D perhaps matching TRBD1 (6 bases). The CDR3 consists of 15 residues. The germline V gene encodes CDR1 MDHEN and CDR2 SYDVKM. V lost 1 base and J 2 bases, leaving 12 bases between the germline ends. The CDR3 reads CASSLSPGATYEQYF. The CDR3 nucleotides read TGTGCCAGCAGTTTATCCCCAGGGGCCACCTACGAGCAGTACTTC. The full variable domain, rest sourced from reference TRBV28 and TRBJ2-7, is DVKVTQSSRYLVKRTGEKVFLECVQDMDHENMFWYRQDPGLGLRLIYFSYDVKMKEKGDIPEGYSVSREKKERFSLILESASTNQTSMYLCASSLSPGATYEQYFGPGTRLTVT.

A remark on this clone: The sample carries other DNA sequences with the same CDR3. V gene TRBV27 combines with J gene TRBJ2-1; no reliable D call. This CDR3 comprises 13 residues. Germline CDR1 is MNHEY and CDR2 is SMNVEV (reference sequence). V gave up 0 bases and J gave up 7 bases, with 7 bases separating them. The CDR3 nucleotides are TGTGCCAGCAGTTTATCTCCCGTGAATGAGCAGTTCTTC. The encoded protein is CASSLSPVNEQFF.

This chain connects TRBV2 to TRBJ2-1; TRBD2 matches at 10 bases. Looked up from germline, CDR1 is SNHLY and CDR2 is FYNNEI. The CDR3 runs to 16 residues. The V and J ends lost 3 bases and 0 bases, in that order; junction bases with no gene match: 2. DNA of the CDR3: TGTGCCAGCAGTGACCCTAGCGGGGGCTCCTACAATGAGCAGTTCTTC. Protein: CASSDPSGGSYNEQFF.

The table lists this clone with a few counts. This rearrangement joins TRBV2 to TRBJ1-1, with a possible D match to TRBD1 (6 bases). The CDR3 runs to 14 residues. CDR1 is SNHLY and CDR2 is FYNNEI in the germline V gene. The germline V and J ends were trimmed by 6 bases and 0 bases, with 11 bases remaining between them. CDR3: CASRAGQLNTEAFF. In DNA form, the CDR3 reads TGTGCCAGCAGAGCCGGACAGCTGAACACTGAAGCTTTCTTT.

This clone appeared a few times. V is TRBV7-9 and J is TRBJ1-1; 8 bases are a match to TRBD1. V lost 3 bases to trimming and J lost 5 bases; unmatched junction nucleotides: 5. Germline V gene data show CDR1 as SEHNR and CDR2 as FQNEAQ (reference sequence). The CDR3 has 14 amino acids. The CDR3 nucleotides read TGTGCCAGCAGCTTCGGACAGGGTTGGACTGAAGCTTTCTTT. Translating gives CASSFGQGWTEAFF.

There are a few counts of this clone. The V gene is TRBV11-2, the J gene TRBJ2-3; D not resolved. The CDR3 consists of 16 residues. Germline loops: CDR1 SGHAT, CDR2 FQNNGV. Trimming shortened V by 5 bases and J by 0 bases, and 15 bases separated the two germline ends. CDR3 sequence: CASSHGPFTSTDTQYF. DNA of the CDR3: TGTGCCAGCAGCCACGGGCCCTTCACTAGCACAGATACGCAGTATTTT. Looking up the rest from reference TRBV11-2 and TRBJ2-3 gives the full variable domain: EAGVAQSPRYKIIEKRQSVAFWCNPISGHATLYWYQQILGQGPKLLIQFQNNGVVDDSQLPKDRFSAERLKGVDSTLKIQPAKLEDSAVYLCASSHGPFTSTDTQYFGPGTRLTVL.

The genes are TRBV7-9 and TRBJ2-2; 8 bases are shared with TRBD2. Germline V gives CDR1 SEHNR, CDR2 FQNEAQ (reference sequence). The CDR3 is 16 residues long. V trimming: 10 bases; J trimming: 1 base; junction bases outside the gene matches: 11. The CDR3 protein is CANEDLGLVNTGELFF. CDR3 sequence (DNA): TGTGCCAACGAGGATTTGGGACTAGTGAACACCGGGGAGCTGTTTTTT. Using reference TRBV7-9 and TRBJ2-2 for the parts outside the CDR3, the full variable domain is DTGVSQNPRHKITKRGQNVTFRCDPISEHNRLYWYRQTLGQGPEFLTYFQNEAQLEKSRLLSDRFSAERPKGSFSTLEIQRTEQGDSAMYLCANEDLGLVNTGELFFGEGSRLTVL.

This sequence joins TRBV9 and TRBJ2-5, with 12 bases matching TRBD1. The CDR3 consists of 19 residues. Per germline, CDR1 SGDLS and CDR2 YYNGEE. J gave up 4 bases and V 2 bases, and 15 bases lay outside the gene matches. The CDR3 here is CASSVWDRGLGTNGETQYF. The CDR3 DNA is TGTGCCAGCAGCGTCTGGGACAGGGGGCTGGGAACAAATGGAGAGACCCAGTACTTC.

The chain has TRBV30 and TRBJ2-2; no clear D gene. This CDR3 contains 12 residues. Trimming removed 0 bases from V and 11 bases from J, with 10 bases in between. The germline V gene has CDR1 GTSNPN and CDR2 SVGIG (reference sequence). In DNA, the CDR3 is TGTGCCTGGAGTGTTTGGATAGAAGAGCTGTTTTTT. Its translation is CAWSVWIEELFF.

The V gene is TRBV28, the J gene TRBJ2-7; D might be TRBD1 (6 bases). Germline lookup yields CDR1 MDHEN and CDR2 SYDVKM. V shed 6 bases and J shed 0 bases, with 12 bases lying between them. The CDR3 contains 14 residues. The DNA of the CDR3 is TGTGCCAGCAGAAGGGACACTTACTCCTACGAGCAGTACTTC. Its protein is CASRRDTYSYEQYF.

This chain connects TRBV30 to TRBJ2-3; D is unresolved. Germline V gene lookup returns CDR1 GTSNPN and CDR2 SVGIG (reference sequence). V was pared by 7 bases and J by 4 bases, with 12 bases between. The CDR3 runs 12 residues. In DNA form, the CDR3 reads TGTGCCTTTTCCACCAAGCCAGATACGCAGTATTTT. It translates to CAFSTKPDTQYF. The variable domain in full, completed from reference TRBV30 and TRBJ2-3, reads SQTIHQWPATLVQPVGSPLSLECTVEGTSNPNLYWYRQAAGRGLQLLFYSVGIGQISSEVPQNLSASRPQDRQFILSSKKLLLSDSGFYLCAFSTKPDTQYFGPGTRLTVL.

This clone has just one count. The chain links TRBV9 to TRBJ2-1; 9 bases are a match to TRBD2. The CDR3 is 14 amino acids. The V gene's germline CDR1 is SGDLS and CDR2 YYNGEE. V shed 3 bases and J 8 bases; nucleotides not matched to a gene: 6. CDR3 sequence (DNA): TGTGCCAGCAGCGGTAGCGGGAGACCGCATGAGCAGTTCTTC. Translating it yields CASSGSGRPHEQFF.

The chain recombines TRBV11-2 with TRBJ2-1; possibly TRBD2 for D (6 bases). Germline V lookup: CDR1 SGHAT, CDR2 FQNNGV. The CDR3 runs to 13 residues. Trimming shortened V by 6 bases and J by 8 bases, and 14 bases separated the two germline ends. This chain's CDR3 is CASRLMTSDEQFF. The CDR3 DNA is TGTGCCAGCAGGCTGATGACTAGTGATGAGCAGTTCTTC.

V gene TRBV7-9 combines with J gene TRBJ2-5; D remains unclear. The CDR3 runs 13 residues. CDR1 SEHNR and CDR2 FQNEAQ come from the germline V gene (reference sequence). Trimming left V 3 bases short and J 3 bases short, with 8 bases between. The CDR3 sequence is CASSLAAEETQYF. CDR3 sequence (DNA): TGTGCCAGCAGCTTGGCGGCAGAAGAGACCCAGTACTTC.

The J gene is TRBJ2-1, the V gene TRBV11-2; the match to TRBD2 covers 7 bases. Germline V gives CDR1 SGHAT, CDR2 FQNNGV. The CDR3 runs 15 residues. After removal of 5 bases from V and 1 base from J, the junction contained 5 bases not matched to a gene. CDR3 sequence: CASSHGTTSYNEQFF. CDR3 in DNA: TGTGCCAGCAGCCACGGGACTACTTCCTACAATGAGCAGTTCTTC. The variable domain in full, completed from reference TRBV11-2 and TRBJ2-1, reads EAGVAQSPRYKIIEKRQSVAFWCNPISGHATLYWYQQILGQGPKLLIQFQNNGVVDDSQLPKDRFSAERLKGVDSTLKIQPAKLEDSAVYLCASSHGTTSYNEQFFGPGTRLTVL.

This chain links TRBV28 with TRBJ2-7, with D tentatively TRBD2 (6 bases). Trimming removed 3 bases at V and 2 bases at J, with 20 bases between. This CDR3 spans 17 amino acids. CDR1 is MDHEN, CDR2 SYDVKM, per germline. This CDR3 reads CASSFGPAGEATYEQYF. CDR3 coding DNA: TGTGCCAGCAGTTTTGGGCCCGCTGGGGAGGCGACCTACGAGCAGTACTTC.

This rearrangement joins TRBV7-2 to TRBJ2-1; maybe TRBD2 (6 bases). This CDR3 spans 16 amino acids. V lost 5 bases and J lost 6, with 20 bases in between. Germline values: CDR1 SGHTA, CDR2 FQGNSA. CDR3 in DNA: TGTGCCAGCAGCCCCACGGAGGGTTTTGGATCCAATGAGCAGTTCTTC. Its protein product is CASSPTEGFGSNEQFF.

The CDR3 reads CASSPPPGAVGGELFF. In nucleotides, the CDR3 is TGTGCCAGCTCACCTCCGCCAGGGGCGGTCGGCGGGGAGCTGTTTTTT. This sequence joins TRBV18 and TRBJ2-2, with D perhaps TRBD1 (6 bases). This CDR3 region has 16 residues. Between the trimmed V and J ends, which lost 3 bases and 7 bases, there was a span of 18 bases. Germline CDR1 is KGHSH and CDR2 is LQKENI.

The rearrangement links TRBV30 to TRBJ1-2; D is perhaps TRBD1 (6 bases). With 4 bases removed from V and 6 bases from J, the gap between germline ends came to 15 bases. Germline assignment: CDR1 GTSNPN and CDR2 SVGIG (reference sequence). The CDR3 has 13 residues. The CDR3 sequence is CAWTAVGADGYTF. The CDR3 DNA follows: TGTGCCTGGACCGCCGTGGGGGCCGATGGCTACACCTTC.

This clone appeared a few times. Other DNA sequences in the same sample also yield this CDR3. J is TRBJ1-4 and V is TRBV7-9; unclear D gene. Germline CDR1 is SEHNR and CDR2 is FQNEAQ (reference sequence). Trimming took 0 bases from V and 8 from J, leaving 4 bases between them. This CDR3 spans 12 amino acids. In DNA, the CDR3 is TGTGCCAGCAGCTTAGCGTTGGAAAAACTGTTTTTT. It yields the protein CASSLALEKLFF.

The genes are TRBV7-9 and TRBJ2-1; TRBD2 matches at 10 bases. Trimming took 5 bases from V and 12 from J; bases not matched to a gene: 13. Germline-derived CDR1 and CDR2 are SEHNR and FQNEAQ (reference sequence). The CDR3 sequence is 15 residues long. CDR3 residues: CASSPSGSLNSGQFF. Here the CDR3 DNA reads TGTGCCAGCAGCCCTAGCGGGAGCCTTAACTCGGGGCAGTTCTTC.